These T cell receptor beta chains were read from a single sample in a study of T cell clonotyping in hematopoietic cell transplantation. TCRdb's table, derived via immunoSEQ multiplex PCR, lists solely in-frame clones and lacks some. The sample carries around 21,000 clones, roughly 90% recorded once. The input for sequencing was peripheral blood mononuclear cells, taken before stem cell transplant. The receptors come from a man aged 18-30 years with biphenotypic leukemia. Some clones in this sample may be carry-over from other donors' samples. Both conserved end residues are part of each CDR3. Each record gives: CDR3 protein, D gene, J gene, V gene. A D gene is named only where the DNA matches it firmly.

CDR3 protein: CASRNTGGAKGNTIYF
D gene: TRBD1
J gene: TRBJ1-3
V gene: TRBV6-6

CDR3 protein: CASSLGAGYNQPQHF
D gene: -
J gene: TRBJ1-5
V gene: TRBV7-9

CDR3 protein: CASSKTRADFPYEQYF
D gene: -
J gene: TRBJ2-7
V gene: TRBV27

CDR3 protein: CASSENLRVDDGYTF
D gene: -
J gene: TRBJ1-2
V gene: TRBV6-1

CDR3 protein: CAWSTSGGHNEQFF
D gene: TRBD2
J gene: TRBJ2-1
V gene: TRBV30

CDR3 protein: CASRRSDRVNTEAFF
D gene: -
J gene: TRBJ1-1
V gene: TRBV11-3

CDR3 protein: CASSHGGGTYEQYF
D gene: TRBD2
J gene: TRBJ2-7
V gene: TRBV4-1

CDR3 protein: CASSRRLNEQFF
D gene: -
J gene: TRBJ2-1
V gene: TRBV28

CDR3 protein: CASSEGWRNYQPQHF
D gene: -
J gene: TRBJ1-5
V gene: TRBV6-1

CDR3 protein: CASSVGGPLNYGYTF
D gene: -
J gene: TRBJ1-2
V gene: TRBV9

CDR3 protein: CSVEGHSYTF
D gene: -
J gene: TRBJ1-2
V gene: TRBV29-1

CDR3 protein: CASSLGQGDQPQHF
D gene: TRBD1
J gene: TRBJ1-5
V gene: TRBV5-6

CDR3 protein: CAIRGASGEPGAGELFF
D gene: TRBD2
J gene: TRBJ2-2
V gene: TRBV10-3

CDR3 protein: CAISESGLAGGLSYEQYF
D gene: TRBD2
J gene: TRBJ2-7
V gene: TRBV10-3

CDR3 protein: CASSHGQNTEAFF
D gene: -
J gene: TRBJ1-1
V gene: TRBV28

CDR3 protein: CASSPQLNHRGEETQYF
D gene: TRBD1
J gene: TRBJ2-5
V gene: TRBV7-7

CDR3 protein: CASSPGVISNQPQHF
D gene: -
J gene: TRBJ1-5
V gene: TRBV19

CDR3 protein: CASSGNPGNEQFF
D gene: -
J gene: TRBJ2-1
V gene: TRBV9

CDR3 protein: CASTEGAYGYTF
D gene: TRBD1
J gene: TRBJ1-2
V gene: TRBV7-8

CDR3 protein: CASSFYASPGQGFYGYTF
D gene: TRBD1
J gene: TRBJ1-2
V gene: TRBV27

CDR3 protein: CASSQVMGLRGPSNTGELFF
D gene: TRBD1
J gene: TRBJ2-2
V gene: TRBV4-3

CDR3 protein: CASSIERGAGELFF
D gene: TRBD2
J gene: TRBJ2-2
V gene: TRBV19

CDR3 protein: CASSYGSYSNQPQHF
D gene: -
J gene: TRBJ1-5
V gene: TRBV7-2

CDR3 protein: CASSQVRAGTDTQYF
D gene: -
J gene: TRBJ2-3
V gene: TRBV4-3

CDR3 protein: CARGGSGQETQYF
D gene: TRBD2
J gene: TRBJ2-5
V gene: TRBV7-3

CDR3 protein: CASSPTSDRGEKLFF
D gene: -
J gene: TRBJ1-4
V gene: TRBV6-6

CDR3 protein: CASSISGGQETQYF
D gene: TRBD2
J gene: TRBJ2-5
V gene: TRBV7-9

CDR3 protein: CAIRALAEDTQYF
D gene: -
J gene: TRBJ2-3
V gene: TRBV10-3

CDR3 protein: CSVRPHGEGANTGELFF
D gene: TRBD2
J gene: TRBJ2-2
V gene: TRBV29-1

CDR3 protein: CASSLGGQGGETQYF
D gene: -
J gene: TRBJ2-5
V gene: TRBV5-1

CDR3 protein: CASSGTKFDEQYF
D gene: TRBD2
J gene: TRBJ2-7
V gene: TRBV10-1

CDR3 protein: CASRYGNYEQYF
D gene: -
J gene: TRBJ2-7
V gene: TRBV2

CDR3 protein: CASSLEIIGSSPLHF
D gene: -
J gene: TRBJ1-6
V gene: TRBV5-6

CDR3 protein: CASTGGGASEAFF
D gene: -
J gene: TRBJ1-1
V gene: TRBV5-6

CDR3 protein: CASSEDGSSYEQYF
D gene: -
J gene: TRBJ2-7
V gene: TRBV4-1